Listed below are T cell receptor beta chains from one sample, sequenced in a study of Ad26.COV2.S vaccination and SARS-CoV-2 variants. The protocol was immunoSEQ multiplex PCR, while the TCRdb copy is restricted to in-frame clones and leaves out a portion. The repertoire holds about 400,000 clones, roughly 90% seen once, with less than 4.5% in the top ten. The sample was peripheral blood, taken in a trial of Ad26.COV2.S vaccine versus placebo. These receptors were taken from a person aged 18-60 years who received the Ad26.COV2.S COVID-19 vaccine or a placebo. Both conserved end residues are trimmed from each CDR3. Fields, in order: J gene, V gene, D gene, CDR3 protein. D genes are given only for firm matches.

j_gene: TRBJ2-1; v_gene: TRBV9; d_gene: NA; CDR3aa: ASSPQGGNYNEQF
j_gene: TRBJ2-3; v_gene: TRBV10-3; d_gene: NA; CDR3aa: APPGGHTDTQY
j_gene: TRBJ1-2; v_gene: TRBV29-1; d_gene: NA; CDR3aa: SAVAGGGSNYGYT
j_gene: TRBJ1-5; v_gene: TRBV23-1; d_gene: NA; CDR3aa: ASTPMGEASNQPQH
j_gene: TRBJ1-3; v_gene: TRBV7-2; d_gene: NA; CDR3aa: ASSFSTAGNTIY
j_gene: TRBJ2-3; v_gene: TRBV9; d_gene: NA; CDR3aa: ASSVEDRGSSTDTQY
j_gene: TRBJ1-1; v_gene: TRBV28; d_gene: NA; CDR3aa: ASSFFFGEAEAF
j_gene: TRBJ1-6; v_gene: TRBV18; d_gene: NA; CDR3aa: ASTLGVDNSPLH
j_gene: TRBJ1-1; v_gene: TRBV5-6; d_gene: NA; CDR3aa: ASSLGGRHTEAF
j_gene: TRBJ2-7; v_gene: TRBV18; d_gene: TRBD1; CDR3aa: ASSPRTGPQY
j_gene: TRBJ2-7; v_gene: TRBV7-6; d_gene: NA; CDR3aa: ASSLSGIPYEQY
j_gene: TRBJ2-1; v_gene: TRBV28; d_gene: NA; CDR3aa: ASYAPGSLVNEQF
j_gene: TRBJ1-5; v_gene: TRBV19; d_gene: NA; CDR3aa: ASSIVRFASNQPQH
j_gene: TRBJ2-7; v_gene: TRBV10-3; d_gene: TRBD1; CDR3aa: AIAPGQSPLEQY
j_gene: TRBJ2-1; v_gene: TRBV6-5; d_gene: NA; CDR3aa: ASSSYSDEQF
j_gene: TRBJ1-2; v_gene: TRBV6-5; d_gene: NA; CDR3aa: ASSSEGVGRYT
j_gene: TRBJ2-3; v_gene: TRBV12-3/TRBV12-4; d_gene: TRBD2; CDR3aa: ASSLGGAAQY
j_gene: TRBJ2-3; v_gene: TRBV30; d_gene: NA; CDR3aa: AWRRTDTQY
j_gene: TRBJ1-4; v_gene: TRBV30; d_gene: NA; CDR3aa: AWSVIGATNEKLF
j_gene: TRBJ2-5; v_gene: TRBV19; d_gene: NA; CDR3aa: ASSIAGDKETQY
j_gene: TRBJ1-5; v_gene: TRBV19; d_gene: NA; CDR3aa: ASTSGQASNQPQH
j_gene: TRBJ2-7; v_gene: TRBV19; d_gene: NA; CDR3aa: ASSPGQGFIYEQY
j_gene: TRBJ1-5; v_gene: TRBV3-1/TRBV3-2; d_gene: NA; CDR3aa: ASSQDLGGQPQH
j_gene: TRBJ2-3; v_gene: TRBV7-2; d_gene: NA; CDR3aa: ASSLYTGPSTDTQY
j_gene: TRBJ2-1; v_gene: TRBV5-1; d_gene: NA; CDR3aa: ASSLLGIDEQF
j_gene: TRBJ1-3; v_gene: TRBV15; d_gene: TRBD1; CDR3aa: ATSRDTGDGNTIY
j_gene: TRBJ2-3; v_gene: TRBV2; d_gene: NA; CDR3aa: ASRVSGVGDTQY
j_gene: TRBJ1-4; v_gene: TRBV7-8; d_gene: TRBD1; CDR3aa: ASSWRQGAEKLF
j_gene: TRBJ2-3; v_gene: TRBV7-9; d_gene: TRBD2; CDR3aa: ASTWTNGGTDTQY
j_gene: TRBJ2-3; v_gene: TRBV10-1; d_gene: NA; CDR3aa: ASSDPAGQGRDTQY
j_gene: TRBJ2-7; v_gene: TRBV15; d_gene: NA; CDR3aa: ATSRDRVKGGEQY
j_gene: TRBJ1-2; v_gene: TRBV5-1; d_gene: NA; CDR3aa: ASRGRISYGYT